The rows below give T cell receptor beta chains drawn from one sample of a study of T-cell reconstitution after alpha-beta-depleted transplantation in children. TCRdb re-called the PCR reads with MiXCR, one entry per CDR3 protein. The table shows 640,000 or so distinct CDR3 sequences, with roughly 17% occurring only once. The source material was PBMCs from the stem cell graft donor, sampled from the stem cell graft. These receptors were collected from a human donor who donated a stem cell graft to a child with acute myeloid leukemia. Both conserved end residues are part of each CDR3. D genes are given only for firm matches. The listing skips clone size in some rows; elsewhere it reads once, few, many or a size class.

v_call: TRBV7-2; clone_size: many; j_call: TRBJ2-5; d_call: -; cdr3_aa: CASSLANSQETQYF; cdr3_nt: TGTGCCAGCAGCTTAGCGAACAGCCAAGAGACCCAGTACTTC
v_call: TRBV5-1; clone_size: few; j_call: TRBJ2-3; d_call: TRBD1; cdr3_aa: CASSLGDRGSPDTQYF; cdr3_nt: TGCGCCAGCAGCTTGGGGGACAGGGGTTCCCCAGATACGCAGTATTTT
v_call: TRBV29-1; clone_size: few; j_call: TRBJ2-3; d_call: TRBD2; cdr3_aa: CSVALAGVTDTQYF; cdr3_nt: TGCAGCGTTGCACTAGCGGGGGTCACAGATACGCAGTATTTT
v_call: TRBV20-1; clone_size: few; j_call: TRBJ2-6; d_call: -; cdr3_aa: CSAQRGWGQTF; cdr3_nt: TGCAGTGCCCAGAGAGGGTGGGGCCAAACTTTC
v_call: TRBV20-1; clone_size: -; j_call: TRBJ2-5; d_call: TRBD1; cdr3_aa: CSASGAGGGPQETQYF; cdr3_nt: TGCAGTGCTAGCGGGGCAGGGGGTGGACCCCAAGAGACCCAGTACTTC
v_call: TRBV4-1; clone_size: -; j_call: TRBJ1-2; d_call: -; cdr3_aa: CAITRGLPYGYTF; cdr3_nt: TGCGCCATCACTCGGGGGCTCCCCTATGGCTACACCTTC
v_call: TRBV20-1; clone_size: many; j_call: TRBJ2-7; d_call: TRBD2; cdr3_aa: CSASGTSGGYEQYF; cdr3_nt: TGCAGTGCCTCCGGGACTAGCGGGGGTTACGAGCAGTACTTC
v_call: TRBV29-1; clone_size: many; j_call: TRBJ1-5; d_call: -; cdr3_aa: CSVAGQPNQPQHF; cdr3_nt: TGCAGCGTGGCGGGACAACCTAATCAGCCCCAGCATTTT
v_call: TRBV5-6; clone_size: many; j_call: TRBJ2-2; d_call: TRBD2; cdr3_aa: CASSLLGTSGTGELFF; cdr3_nt: TGTGCCAGCAGCTTGCTGGGGACTAGCGGCACCGGGGAGCTGTTTTTT
v_call: TRBV6-1; clone_size: many; j_call: TRBJ2-3; d_call: TRBD2; cdr3_aa: CASNRAGTSTDTQYF; cdr3_nt: TGTGCCAGCAACAGAGCGGGGACTAGCACAGATACGCAGTATTTT
v_call: TRBV5-1; clone_size: -; j_call: TRBJ2-5; d_call: -; cdr3_aa: CASSLFPPGVQETQYF; cdr3_nt: TGCGCCAGCAGCTTGTTCCCCCCGGGGGTTCAAGAGACCCAGTACTTC
v_call: TRBV20-1; clone_size: many; j_call: TRBJ2-3; d_call: -; cdr3_aa: CSATGSTDTQYF; cdr3_nt: TGCAGTGCCACGGGCAGCACAGATACGCAGTATTTT
v_call: TRBV6-2/TRBV6-3; clone_size: many; j_call: TRBJ1-1; d_call: TRBD1; cdr3_aa: CASSYSKQGSETEAFF; cdr3_nt: TGTGCCAGCAGTTACTCGAAACAGGGGAGCGAAACTGAAGCTTTCTTT
v_call: TRBV28; clone_size: few; j_call: TRBJ1-2; d_call: -; cdr3_aa: CASSLPGVNYGYTF; cdr3_nt: TGTGCCAGCAGTTTACCTGGGGTTAACTATGGCTACACCTTC
v_call: TRBV28; clone_size: -; j_call: TRBJ1-5; d_call: TRBD1; cdr3_aa: CASSSGQGNNQPQHF; cdr3_nt: TGTGCCAGCAGTTCTGGACAGGGGAACAATCAGCCCCAGCATTTT